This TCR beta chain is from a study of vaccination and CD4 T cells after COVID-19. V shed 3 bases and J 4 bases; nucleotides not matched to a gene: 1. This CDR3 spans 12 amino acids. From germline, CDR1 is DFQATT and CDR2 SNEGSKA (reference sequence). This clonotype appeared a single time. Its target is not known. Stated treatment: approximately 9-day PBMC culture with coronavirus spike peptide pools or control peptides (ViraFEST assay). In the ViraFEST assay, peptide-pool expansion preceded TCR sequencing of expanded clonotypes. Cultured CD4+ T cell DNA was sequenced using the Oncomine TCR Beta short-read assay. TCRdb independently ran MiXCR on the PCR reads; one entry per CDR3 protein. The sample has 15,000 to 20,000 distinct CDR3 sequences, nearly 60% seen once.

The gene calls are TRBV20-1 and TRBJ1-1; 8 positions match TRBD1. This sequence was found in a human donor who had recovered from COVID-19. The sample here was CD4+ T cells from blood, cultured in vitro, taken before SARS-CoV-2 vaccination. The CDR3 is CSASGQGTEAFF. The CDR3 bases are TGCAGTGCTAGTGGACAGGGCACTGAAGCTTTCTTT.